This TCR beta chain was retrieved from a study of cytomegalovirus exposure and HLA in healthy donors. This PCR relied on a set of 60 Vbeta primers and 13 Jbeta primers. Profiling relied on immunoSEQ multiplex PCR, and the TCRdb table lists in-frame clones only, not all of them. Seen here are about 98,000 clones, 60% to 75% observed once, and the top ten hold around 1.3%. The table lists this clone with a few counts. The receptor was derived from a female donor in good health and CMV-seronegative. Material: PBMCs.

The CDR3 region is CAWSVRVGGGTEAFF. CDR3 sequence (DNA): TGTGCCTGGAGTGTAAGGGTCGGGGGGGGAACTGAAGCTTTCTTT. The chain employs TRBV30 and TRBJ1-1; D perhaps matches TRBD1 (5 bases). The V end lost 0 bases, the J end lost 5 bases, and 16 bases lay between the germline ends. CDR3 length: 15 residues. The V gene's germline CDR1 is GTSNPN and CDR2 SVGIG (reference sequence). The full variable domain, rest sourced from reference TRBV30 and TRBJ1-1, is SQTIHQWPATLVQPVGSPLSLECTVEGTSNPNLYWYRQAAGRGLQLLFYSVGIGQISSEVPQNLSASRPQDRQFILSSKKLLLSDSGFYLCAWSVRVGGGTEAFFGQGTRLTVV.